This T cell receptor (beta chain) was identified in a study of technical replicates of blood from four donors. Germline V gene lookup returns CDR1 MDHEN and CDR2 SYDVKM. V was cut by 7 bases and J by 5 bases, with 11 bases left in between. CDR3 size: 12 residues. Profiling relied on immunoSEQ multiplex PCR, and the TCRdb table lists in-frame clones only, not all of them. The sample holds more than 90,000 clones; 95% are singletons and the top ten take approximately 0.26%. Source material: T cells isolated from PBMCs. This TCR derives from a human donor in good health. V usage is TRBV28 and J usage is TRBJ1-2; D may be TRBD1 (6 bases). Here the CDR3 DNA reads TGTGCCAGCACCGTCGGACAGTATGGCTACACCTTC. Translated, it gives CASTVGQYGYTF.